The clone carrying this TCR beta chain was counted at least ten times. This sample was taken from a study of beta chain features in type 1 diabetes. Unmatched junction bases numbered 9, after V lost 2 bases and J lost 9 bases. Germline CDR1 KGHSH, CDR2 LQKENI. This CDR3 region has 17 residues. All of the isolated RNA was reverse transcribed, so expressed TCRB transcripts were sequenced. Profiling relied on immunoSEQ multiplex PCR, and the TCRdb table lists in-frame clones only, not all of them. The data show more than 300,000 clones, around 7.6% seen once. This chain joins TRBV18 and TRBJ2-4; TRBD2 agrees at 14 bases. The sequenced material came from central memory CD4+ T cells from blood. The TCR comes from a woman between 18 and 29 years old in good health. The CDR3 region is CASSPMGLAGVEVIQYF. The CDR3 DNA follows: TGTGCCAGCTCACCAATGGGACTAGCGGGAGTAGAAGTCATTCAGTACTTC.